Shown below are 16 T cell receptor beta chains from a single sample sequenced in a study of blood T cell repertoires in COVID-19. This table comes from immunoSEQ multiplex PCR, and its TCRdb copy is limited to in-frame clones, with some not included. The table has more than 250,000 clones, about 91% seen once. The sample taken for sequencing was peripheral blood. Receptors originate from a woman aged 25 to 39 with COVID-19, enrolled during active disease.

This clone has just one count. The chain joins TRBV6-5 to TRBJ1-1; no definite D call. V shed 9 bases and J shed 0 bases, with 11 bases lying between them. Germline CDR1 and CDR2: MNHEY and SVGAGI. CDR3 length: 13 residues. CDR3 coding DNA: TGTGCCAGTGCTTTTCGGGTGAACACTGAAGCTTTCTTT. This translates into CASAFRVNTEAFF.

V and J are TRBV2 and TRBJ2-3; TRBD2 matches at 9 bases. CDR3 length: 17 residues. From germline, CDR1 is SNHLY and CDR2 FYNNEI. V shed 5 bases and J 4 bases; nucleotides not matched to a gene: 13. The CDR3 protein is CASSSTGTSLPADTQYF. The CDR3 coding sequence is TGTGCCAGCAGTTCGACCGGGACTAGCCTCCCCGCAGATACGCAGTATTTT.

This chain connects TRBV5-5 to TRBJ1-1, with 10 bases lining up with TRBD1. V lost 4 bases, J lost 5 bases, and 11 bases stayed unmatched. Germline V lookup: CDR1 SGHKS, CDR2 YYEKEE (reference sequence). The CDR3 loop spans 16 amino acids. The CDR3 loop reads CASSVGTGAPGTEAFF. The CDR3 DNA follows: TGTGCCAGCAGCGTGGGGACAGGGGCCCCAGGGACTGAAGCTTTCTTT. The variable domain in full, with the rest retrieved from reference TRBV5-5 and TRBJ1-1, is DAGVTQSPTHLIKTRGQQVTLRCSPISGHKSVSWYQQVLGQGPQFIFQYYEKEERGRGNFPDRFSARQFPNYSSELNVNALLLGDSALYLCASSVGTGAPGTEAFFGQGTRLTVV.

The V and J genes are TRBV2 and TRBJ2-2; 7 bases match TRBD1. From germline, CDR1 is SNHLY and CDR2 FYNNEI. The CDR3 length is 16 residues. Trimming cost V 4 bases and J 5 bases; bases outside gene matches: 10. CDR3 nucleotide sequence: TGTGCCAGCAGTGGGGAACAGGGGAGCCATACCGGGGAGCTGTTTTTT. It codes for CASSGEQGSHTGELFF.

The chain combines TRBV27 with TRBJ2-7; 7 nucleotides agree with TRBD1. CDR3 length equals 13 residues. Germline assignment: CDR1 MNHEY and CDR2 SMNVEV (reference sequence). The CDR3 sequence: CASSTTWDSLPTV. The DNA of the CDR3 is TGTGCCAGCAGTACCACTTGGGACAGCCTACCTACGGTC.

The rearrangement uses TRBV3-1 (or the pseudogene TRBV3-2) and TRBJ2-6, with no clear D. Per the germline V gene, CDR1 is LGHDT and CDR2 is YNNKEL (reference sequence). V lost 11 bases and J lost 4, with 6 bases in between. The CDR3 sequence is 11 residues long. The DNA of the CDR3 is TGTGCCTCGAGGGGGGCCAACGTCCTGACTTTC. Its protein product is CASRGANVLTF.

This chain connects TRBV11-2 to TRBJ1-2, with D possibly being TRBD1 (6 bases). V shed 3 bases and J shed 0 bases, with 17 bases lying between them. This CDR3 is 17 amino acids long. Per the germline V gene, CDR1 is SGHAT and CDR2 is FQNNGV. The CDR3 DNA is TGTGCCAGCAGCTTGGCCCCCGGGACATTTGCTAACTATGGCTACACCTTC. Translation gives CASSLAPGTFANYGYTF.

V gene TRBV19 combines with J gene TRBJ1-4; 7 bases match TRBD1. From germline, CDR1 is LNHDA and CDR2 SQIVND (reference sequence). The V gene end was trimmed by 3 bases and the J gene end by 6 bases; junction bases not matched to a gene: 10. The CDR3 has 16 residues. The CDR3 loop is CASSIRSTGVDEKLFF. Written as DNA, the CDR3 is TGTGCCAGTAGTATTCGGTCCACAGGGGTGGATGAAAAACTGTTTTTT. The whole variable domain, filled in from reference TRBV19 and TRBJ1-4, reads DGGITQSPKYLFRKEGQNVTLSCEQNLNHDAMYWYRQDPGQGLRLIYYSQIVNDFQKGDIAEGYSVSREKKESFPLTVTSAQKNPTAFYLCASSIRSTGVDEKLFFGSGTQLSVL.

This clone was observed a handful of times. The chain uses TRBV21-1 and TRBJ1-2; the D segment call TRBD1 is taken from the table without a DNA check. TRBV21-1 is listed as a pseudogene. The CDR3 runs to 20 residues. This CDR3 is CASSKVQGGQDPYSNYGYTF. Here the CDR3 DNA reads TGTGCCAGCAGCAAAGTTCAAGGAGGACAGGACCCTTACTCTAACTATGGCTACACCTTC.

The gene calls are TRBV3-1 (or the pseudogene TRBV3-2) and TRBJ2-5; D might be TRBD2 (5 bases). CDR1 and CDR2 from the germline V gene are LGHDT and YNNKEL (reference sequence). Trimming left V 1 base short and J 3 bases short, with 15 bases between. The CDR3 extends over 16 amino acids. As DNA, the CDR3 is TGTGCCAGCAGCCAAGGGGGATTGACGGGAAAAGAGACCCAGTACTTC. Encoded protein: CASSQGGLTGKETQYF.

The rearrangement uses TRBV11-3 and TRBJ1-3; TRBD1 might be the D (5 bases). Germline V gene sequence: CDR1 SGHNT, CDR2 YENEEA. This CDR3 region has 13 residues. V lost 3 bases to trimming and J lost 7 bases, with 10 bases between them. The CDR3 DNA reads TGTGCCAGCAGCTTTGAAGGGGTGAACACCATATATTTT. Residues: CASSFEGVNTIYF.

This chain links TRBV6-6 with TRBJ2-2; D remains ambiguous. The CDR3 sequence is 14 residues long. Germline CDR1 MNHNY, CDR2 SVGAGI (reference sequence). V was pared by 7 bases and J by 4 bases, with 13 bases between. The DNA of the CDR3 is TGTGCCAGCATCCTCGCAGACTCCACCGGGGAGCTGTTTTTT. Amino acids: CASILADSTGELFF.

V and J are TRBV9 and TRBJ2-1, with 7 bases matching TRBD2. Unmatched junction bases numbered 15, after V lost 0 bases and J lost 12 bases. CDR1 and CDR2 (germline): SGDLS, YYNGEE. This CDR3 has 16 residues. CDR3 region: CASSVATGGPGRGQFF. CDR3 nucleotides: TGTGCCAGCAGCGTAGCTACGGGGGGACCCGGACGGGGGCAGTTCTTC. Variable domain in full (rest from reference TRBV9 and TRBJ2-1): DSGVTQTPKHLITATGQRVTLRCSPRSGDLSVYWYQQSLDQGLQFLIQYYNGEERAKGNILERFSAQQFPDLHSELNLSSLELGDSALYFCASSVATGGPGRGQFFGPGTRLTVL.

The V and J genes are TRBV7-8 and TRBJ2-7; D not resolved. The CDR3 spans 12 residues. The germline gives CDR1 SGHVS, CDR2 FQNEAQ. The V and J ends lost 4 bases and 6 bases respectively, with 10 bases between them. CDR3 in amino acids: CASSSNTGEQYV. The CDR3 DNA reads TGTGCCAGCAGCTCGAACACGGGCGAGCAGTACGTC.

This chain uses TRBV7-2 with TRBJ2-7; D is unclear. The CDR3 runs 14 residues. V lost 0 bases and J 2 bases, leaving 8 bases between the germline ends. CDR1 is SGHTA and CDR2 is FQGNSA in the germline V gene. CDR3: CASSLARVTYEQYF. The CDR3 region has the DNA TGTGCCAGCAGCTTAGCGCGAGTTACCTACGAGCAGTACTTC.

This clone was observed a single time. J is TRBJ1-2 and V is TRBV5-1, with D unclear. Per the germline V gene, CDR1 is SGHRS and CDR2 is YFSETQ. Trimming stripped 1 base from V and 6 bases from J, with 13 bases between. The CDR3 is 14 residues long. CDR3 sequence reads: CASSLLGGSDGYTF. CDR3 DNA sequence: TGCGCCAGCAGCTTGCTCGGAGGGTCGGATGGCTACACCTTC.